This entry concerns a single T cell receptor (beta chain). What it binds is not known. The sample, about 9.2 milliliters of peripheral blood, was drawn from each donor. Trimming removed 2 bases from V and 8 bases from J, with 12 bases in between. Germline lookup yields CDR1 SGHAT and CDR2 FQNNGV. The CDR3 extends over 14 amino acids. The data belong to a study of blood T cells in healthy people across ages. Study outcomes and limitations: Because donor CMV status was unknown, expanded clonotype changes were possibly confounded.

Then a second PCR, running about 6 to 12 cycles, was carried out with a sample-barcoded 5' primer and a J-beta primer mix. Each TCR beta cDNA got a 12-nucleotide random molecular identifier. TCRdb fed the 5' RACE reads into MiXCR, producing one record per CDR3 protein. The sample consists of fewer than 2 million distinct CDR3 sequences, 35% to 50% of them appearing once. The chain employs TRBV11-2 and TRBJ1-4, with D possibly TRBD1 on 5 matching bases. Material for sequencing was blood. This TCR was sampled from a human donor in good health. CDR3 DNA sequence: TGTGCCAGCAGCTTACGGCAGGGTTGGGAAAAACTGTTTTTT. It is translated as CASSLRQGWEKLFF.